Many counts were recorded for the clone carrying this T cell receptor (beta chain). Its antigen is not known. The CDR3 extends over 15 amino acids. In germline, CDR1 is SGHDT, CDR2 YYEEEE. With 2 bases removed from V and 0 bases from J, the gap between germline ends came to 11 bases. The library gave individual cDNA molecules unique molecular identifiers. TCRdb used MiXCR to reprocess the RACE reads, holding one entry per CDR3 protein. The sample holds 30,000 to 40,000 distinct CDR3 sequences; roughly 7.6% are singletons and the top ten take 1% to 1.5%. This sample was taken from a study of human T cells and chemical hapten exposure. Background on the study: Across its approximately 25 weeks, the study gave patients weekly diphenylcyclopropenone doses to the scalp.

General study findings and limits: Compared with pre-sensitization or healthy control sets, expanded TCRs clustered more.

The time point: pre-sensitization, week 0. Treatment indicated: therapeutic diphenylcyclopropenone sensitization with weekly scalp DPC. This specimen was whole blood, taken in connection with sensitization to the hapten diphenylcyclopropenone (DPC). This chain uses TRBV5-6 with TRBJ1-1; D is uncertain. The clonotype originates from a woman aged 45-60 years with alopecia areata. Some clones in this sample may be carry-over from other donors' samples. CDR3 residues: CASSLRGALNTEAFF. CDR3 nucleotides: TGTGCCAGCAGCTTACGGGGAGCATTGAACACTGAAGCTTTCTTT.